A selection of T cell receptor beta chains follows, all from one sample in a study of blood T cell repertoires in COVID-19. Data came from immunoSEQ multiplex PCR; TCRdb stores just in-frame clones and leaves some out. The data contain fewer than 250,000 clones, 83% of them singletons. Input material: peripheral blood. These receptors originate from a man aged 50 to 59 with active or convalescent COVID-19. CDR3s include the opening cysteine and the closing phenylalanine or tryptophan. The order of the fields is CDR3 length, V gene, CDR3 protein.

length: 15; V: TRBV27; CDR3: CASSPRTEPMGEQYF
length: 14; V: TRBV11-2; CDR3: CASSLVAVAGGYTF
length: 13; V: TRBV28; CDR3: CASSSGTGNEQYF
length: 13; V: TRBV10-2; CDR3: CASSLDSNTEAFF
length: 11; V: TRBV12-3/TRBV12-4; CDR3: CASSPAYEQYF
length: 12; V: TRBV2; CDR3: CARDRGTDTQYF
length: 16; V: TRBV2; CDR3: CASRVGVASNTGELFF
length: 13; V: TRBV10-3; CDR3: CAISEGDRGGYTF
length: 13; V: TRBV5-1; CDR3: CASSLDTDYGYTF
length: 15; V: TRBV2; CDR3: CASRGSGGPLETQYF
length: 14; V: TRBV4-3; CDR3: CASSQAGLDTEAFF
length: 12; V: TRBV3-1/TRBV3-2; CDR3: CASSPGGYGYTF
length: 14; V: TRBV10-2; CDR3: CASSGAENSQPQHF
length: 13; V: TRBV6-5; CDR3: CASSPGGQGPQHF
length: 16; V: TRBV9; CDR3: CASTPRTGGNTDTQYF
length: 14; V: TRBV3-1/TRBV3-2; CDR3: CASSRGRVQETQYF
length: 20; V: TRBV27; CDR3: CASSLLPPRRSSSYNSPLHF
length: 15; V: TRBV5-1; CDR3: CASSPPGSNNSPLHF
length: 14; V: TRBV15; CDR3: CATSRGGQPSEQYF
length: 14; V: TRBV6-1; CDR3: CASSDIAGNQPQHF
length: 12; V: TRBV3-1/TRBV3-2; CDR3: CASSQDENIQYF
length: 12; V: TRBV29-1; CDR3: CSGGQASYGYTF
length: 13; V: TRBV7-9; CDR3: CASSLEQGYGYTF
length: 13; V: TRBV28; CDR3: CASSSVPGNTLHF
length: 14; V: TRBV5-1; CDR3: CASSLGQIGYEQYF
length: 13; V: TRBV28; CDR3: CASSSPGSYEQYF
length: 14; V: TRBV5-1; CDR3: CASTNERGYNEQFF
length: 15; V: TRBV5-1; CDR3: CASSDRREVAGELFF
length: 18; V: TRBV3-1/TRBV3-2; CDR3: CPPTQALAAGGGGYEQYF
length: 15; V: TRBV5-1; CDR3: CASSNPSGTSGELFF
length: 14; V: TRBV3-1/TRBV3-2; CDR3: CASSLGGGPDEQFF
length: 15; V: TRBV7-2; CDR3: CASSPVTSVIYEQYF
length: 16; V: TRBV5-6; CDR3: CASSLGTGIRVNEQFF
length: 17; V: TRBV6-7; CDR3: CASRARGLAGRYNEQFF
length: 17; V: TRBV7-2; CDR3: CASSLRGQGWGNYGYTF
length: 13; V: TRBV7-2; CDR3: CASSSGQGYGYTF
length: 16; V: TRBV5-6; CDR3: CASSLVPGGAKNIQYF
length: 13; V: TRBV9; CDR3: CASSLQGGQPQHF
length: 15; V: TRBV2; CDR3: CASSDRTGGITGYTF
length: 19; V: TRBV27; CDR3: CASSLFSRTGGDVNSPLHF
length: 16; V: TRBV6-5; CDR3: CASSYSIRQGNYGYTF
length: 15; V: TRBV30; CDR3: CAWSVAGLANYGYTF
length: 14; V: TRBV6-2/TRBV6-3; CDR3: CASSRPVDRDRLFF
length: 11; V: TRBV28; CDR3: CASSPGVEQYF
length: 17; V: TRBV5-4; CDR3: CASSSKAGGSKQETQYF
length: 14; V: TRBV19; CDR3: CASSMTELATEAFF
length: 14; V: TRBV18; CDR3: CASSPIGGLTEAFF
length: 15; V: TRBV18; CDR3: CASSPPSGGNEKLFF
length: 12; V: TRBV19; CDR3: CASRGTAYGYTF
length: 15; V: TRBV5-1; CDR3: CASSARGYSYNEQFF
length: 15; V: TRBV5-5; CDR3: CASSSGQVANYGYTF
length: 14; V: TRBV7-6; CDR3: CASSLKAGAEKLFF
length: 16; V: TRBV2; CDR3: CASSEGSSGRAYEQYF
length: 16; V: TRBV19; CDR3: CASRNRDSNAVTEAFF
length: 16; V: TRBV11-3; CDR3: CASSSTRGGFTDTQYF
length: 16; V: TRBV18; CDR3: CASSPNAGTGNNEQFF